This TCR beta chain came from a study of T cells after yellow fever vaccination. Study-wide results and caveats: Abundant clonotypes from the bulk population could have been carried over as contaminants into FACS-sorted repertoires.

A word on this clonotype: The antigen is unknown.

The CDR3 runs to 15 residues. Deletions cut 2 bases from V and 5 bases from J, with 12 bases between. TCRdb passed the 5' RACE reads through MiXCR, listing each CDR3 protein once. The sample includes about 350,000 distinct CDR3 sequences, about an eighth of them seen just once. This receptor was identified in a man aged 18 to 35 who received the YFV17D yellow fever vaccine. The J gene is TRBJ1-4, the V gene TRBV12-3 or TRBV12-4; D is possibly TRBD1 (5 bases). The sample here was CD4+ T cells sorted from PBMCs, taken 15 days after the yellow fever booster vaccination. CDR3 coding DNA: TGTGCCAGCAGTTTAAGGGGCCGAAAAAATGAAAAACTGTTTTTT. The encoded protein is CASSLRGRKNEKLFF.